These 4 T cell receptor beta chains were all obtained from the same sample, sequenced in a study of blood T cell repertoires in COVID-19. Assay: immunoSEQ multiplex PCR; the TCRdb copy retains only in-frame clones and omits some. The repertoire holds more than 300,000 clones, with more than 75% as singletons. Material: PBMCs or T cells enriched from blood (not recorded which). Receptors were obtained from a man in his forties in a cohort exposed to, infected with or recovered from COVID-19 (not recorded which).

The chain links TRBV10-3 to TRBJ2-1; no definite D call. V gave up 0 bases and J gave up 11 bases, with 20 bases separating them. The CDR3 has 16 residues. Germline V gene lookup returns CDR1 ENHRY and CDR2 SYGVKD. The CDR3 here is CAISESVVAQGRKQFF. DNA of the CDR3: TGTGCCATCAGTGAGTCGGTAGTAGCTCAAGGTAGGAAGCAGTTCTTC.

The rearrangement uses TRBV19 and TRBJ2-7, with 8 bases matching TRBD1. Trimming cost V 5 bases and J 3 bases; bases outside gene matches: 9. This CDR3 spans 15 amino acids. The V gene's germline CDR1 is LNHDA and CDR2 SQIVND (reference sequence). CDR3 region: CASSSGQGVNYEQYF. CDR3 bases: TGTGCCAGTAGTTCAGGACAGGGAGTTAACTACGAGCAGTACTTC.

The CDR3 nucleotides read TGTGCCAGCAGTACCCGGACGGGGGACACTGAAGCTTTCTTT. Translating gives CASSTRTGDTEAFF. J is TRBJ1-1 and V is TRBV27; D possibly corresponds to TRBD1 (5 bases). This CDR3 has 14 amino acids. The germline gives CDR1 MNHEY, CDR2 SMNVEV (reference sequence). Trimming took 5 bases from V and 3 from J, leaving 13 bases between them.

The chain uses TRBV19 and TRBJ1-5, with TRBD1 identical over 8 bases. There are 15 residues in the CDR3. CDR1 is LNHDA and CDR2 is SQIVND in the germline V gene (reference sequence). Trimming took 10 bases from V and 6 from J; bases not matched to a gene: 14. The DNA for the CDR3 is TGTGCCACCCAAGAAGGGACAGGAAGGGGTCAGCCCCAGCATTTT. Residues: CATQEGTGRGQPQHF.